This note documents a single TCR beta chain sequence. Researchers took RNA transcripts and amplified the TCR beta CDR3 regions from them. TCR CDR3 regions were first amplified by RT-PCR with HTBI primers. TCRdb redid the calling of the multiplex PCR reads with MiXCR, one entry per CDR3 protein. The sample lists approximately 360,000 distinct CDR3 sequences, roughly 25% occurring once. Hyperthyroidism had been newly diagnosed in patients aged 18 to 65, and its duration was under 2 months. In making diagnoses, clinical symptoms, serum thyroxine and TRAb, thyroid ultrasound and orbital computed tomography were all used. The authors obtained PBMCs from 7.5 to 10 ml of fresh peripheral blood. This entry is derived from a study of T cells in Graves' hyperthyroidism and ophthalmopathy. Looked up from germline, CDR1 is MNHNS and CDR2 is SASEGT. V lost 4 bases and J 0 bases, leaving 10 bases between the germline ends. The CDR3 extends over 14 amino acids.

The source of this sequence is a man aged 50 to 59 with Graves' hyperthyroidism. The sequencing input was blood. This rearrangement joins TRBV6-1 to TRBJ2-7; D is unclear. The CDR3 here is CASSATRNSYEQYF. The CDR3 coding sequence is TGTGCCAGCAGTGCGACAAGAAACTCCTACGAGCAGTACTTC.